This T cell receptor beta chain was sequenced for a study of neurological immune-mediated disorders. Whole-study results and caveats: Expansion of TCR clones was greatest in HTLV-1-associated myelopathy and smallest in multiple sclerosis, where it fell below that of healthy controls.

This clonotype was counted many times. The target antigen is unknown. The cDNA came from 5'RACE, which used 10-nucleotide random UMIs. In TCRdb, the 5' RACE reads were re-called with MiXCR into one record per CDR3 protein. The sample records 35,000 to 50,000 distinct CDR3 sequences, over 2% being singletons. With V trimmed by 4 bases and J by 4 bases, 2 bases remained unmatched. In germline, CDR1 is SGHTA, CDR2 FQGNSA. There are 15 residues in the CDR3. The chain has TRBV7-2 and TRBJ2-1; the match to TRBD2 covers 12 bases. The origin of this receptor is a man over 45 with multiple sclerosis. Source material: PBMCs. The CDR3 region is CASSSGTSGYNEQFF. The DNA for the CDR3 is TGTGCCAGCAGCTCCGGGACTAGCGGGTACAATGAGCAGTTCTTC.